Listed below are T cell receptor beta chains from one sample, sequenced in a study of blood T cell repertoires in COVID-19. Sequencing used immunoSEQ multiplex PCR; TCRdb keeps in-frame clones, though not all of them. The sample consists of some 96,000 clones, roughly 87% of them appearing once. Sequencing was carried out using peripheral blood. The receptors were sampled from a man aged 25-45 years in a cohort sampled during active COVID-19. CDR3s include the opening cysteine and the closing phenylalanine or tryptophan. The order of the fields is CDR3 DNA, CDR3 protein, V gene, D gene, clone size, J gene. D genes are given only for firm matches. The listing skips clone size in some rows; elsewhere it reads once, few, many or a size class.

CDR3nt: TGTGCCAGCAGCCCTAACCGGGAGACCCAGTACTTC
CDR3aa: CASSPNRETQYF
v_gene: TRBV7-2
d_gene: -
abundance: -
j_gene: TRBJ2-5

CDR3nt: TGTGCCAGCAGCTTGGATTCCGGGACGGGGCGGGACTACGAGCAGTACTTC
CDR3aa: CASSLDSGTGRDYEQYF
v_gene: TRBV5-4
d_gene: -
abundance: once
j_gene: TRBJ2-7

CDR3nt: TGTGCCAGCAGCTTAACGGCTAGCGGGGGGTACAATGAGCAGTTCTTC
CDR3aa: CASSLTASGGYNEQFF
v_gene: TRBV7-2
d_gene: TRBD2
abundance: -
j_gene: TRBJ2-1

CDR3nt: TGCAGCGTTGAAGACAACTCCGACAGTCCCTACGAGCAGTACTTC
CDR3aa: CSVEDNSDSPYEQYF
v_gene: TRBV29-1
d_gene: -
abundance: -
j_gene: TRBJ2-7

CDR3nt: TGTGCCAGCAGCCCCCTCCCCCTCCTAGCGGGGGTAGACAATGAGCAGTTCTTC
CDR3aa: CASSPLPLLAGVDNEQFF
v_gene: TRBV11-2
d_gene: TRBD2
abundance: -
j_gene: TRBJ2-1

CDR3nt: TGCGCCAGCAGCCCGGGGACAGGGGCTGGCGGCTACACCTTC
CDR3aa: CASSPGTGAGGYTF
v_gene: TRBV5-1
d_gene: TRBD1
abundance: -
j_gene: TRBJ1-2

CDR3nt: TGCAGTGCGAGTCCCGTCTCTGGAAACACCATATATTTT
CDR3aa: CSASPVSGNTIYF
v_gene: TRBV20-1
d_gene: -
abundance: -
j_gene: TRBJ1-3

CDR3nt: TGCGCCAGCAGGGGTGAGGTTAAGATTGACGAGCAGTACTTC
CDR3aa: CASRGEVKIDEQYF
v_gene: TRBV10-2
d_gene: -
abundance: -
j_gene: TRBJ2-7

CDR3nt: TGTGCCAGCAGCTTAGAACCTAGCGGGGGCACAGATACGCAGTATTTT
CDR3aa: CASSLEPSGGTDTQYF
v_gene: TRBV13
d_gene: TRBD2
abundance: -
j_gene: TRBJ2-3

CDR3nt: TGTGCCAGTAGTATGAGGCACTTTGCCTACGAGCAGTACTTC
CDR3aa: CASSMRHFAYEQYF
v_gene: TRBV19
d_gene: -
abundance: -
j_gene: TRBJ2-7

CDR3nt: TGTGCCAGCAGTTCCCAGGGGAATACGCAGTATTTT
CDR3aa: CASSSQGNTQYF
v_gene: TRBV12-3/TRBV12-4
d_gene: -
abundance: -
j_gene: TRBJ2-3

CDR3nt: TGCGCCAGCAGCTTGGTTAAAACGACAGGCCTCTCCTACAATGAGCAGTTCTTC
CDR3aa: CASSLVKTTGLSYNEQFF
v_gene: TRBV5-1
d_gene: -
abundance: few
j_gene: TRBJ2-1

CDR3nt: TGTGCCAGTAGTATATCTGGACAGCACAATCAGCCCCAGCATTTT
CDR3aa: CASSISGQHNQPQHF
v_gene: TRBV19
d_gene: -
abundance: few
j_gene: TRBJ1-5

CDR3nt: TGCAGCGCCGCCGAGAACAGGGCCTCCACAGATACGCAGTATTTT
CDR3aa: CSAAENRASTDTQYF
v_gene: TRBV29-1
d_gene: -
abundance: -
j_gene: TRBJ2-3

CDR3nt: TGTGCCAGCAGCCGGGGCCCAACTGAAGCTTTCTTT
CDR3aa: CASSRGPTEAFF
v_gene: TRBV4-2
d_gene: -
abundance: once
j_gene: TRBJ1-1

CDR3nt: TGCGCCAGTCAACAGAACACCGGGGAGCTGTTTTTT
CDR3aa: CASQQNTGELFF
v_gene: TRBV5-1
d_gene: -
abundance: -
j_gene: TRBJ2-2

CDR3nt: TGTGCCAGCGCCCTGGGAACAGGGATGGGGGATGAGCAGTTCTTC
CDR3aa: CASALGTGMGDEQFF
v_gene: TRBV11-3
d_gene: -
abundance: -
j_gene: TRBJ2-1

CDR3nt: TGTGCCAGCAGTCCGCCGGGAGTAGACTCTGGGGCCAACGTCCTGACTTTC
CDR3aa: CASSPPGVDSGANVLTF
v_gene: TRBV3-1/TRBV3-2
d_gene: -
abundance: -
j_gene: TRBJ2-6

CDR3nt: TGTGCCAGCAGCTTGGCCGGGACAGGGACCACAGATACGCAGTATTTT
CDR3aa: CASSLAGTGTTDTQYF
v_gene: TRBV5-5
d_gene: TRBD1
abundance: -
j_gene: TRBJ2-3

CDR3nt: TGTGCCAGCAGTTATGGGACAGAAAATTCACCCCTCCACTTT
CDR3aa: CASSYGTENSPLHF
v_gene: TRBV6-5
d_gene: TRBD1
abundance: -
j_gene: TRBJ1-6

CDR3nt: TGTGCCAGTAGTCGTATCGTGGGGGCGCTGGGCTATGGCTACACCTTC
CDR3aa: CASSRIVGALGYGYTF
v_gene: TRBV19
d_gene: -
abundance: -
j_gene: TRBJ1-2

CDR3nt: TGTGCCATCAGTGATGGGGACTTTGCAGAGACCCAGTACTTC
CDR3aa: CAISDGDFAETQYF
v_gene: TRBV10-3
d_gene: -
abundance: -
j_gene: TRBJ2-5

CDR3nt: TGTGCCAGTAGCTCCTCACCCGGCTATGGCTACACCTTC
CDR3aa: CASSSSPGYGYTF
v_gene: TRBV19
d_gene: -
abundance: -
j_gene: TRBJ1-2

CDR3nt: TGTGCCAGCAGGGACTGGACTAGCGGGGGGGCAGATACGCAGTATTTT
CDR3aa: CASRDWTSGGADTQYF
v_gene: TRBV6-6
d_gene: TRBD2
abundance: -
j_gene: TRBJ2-3

CDR3nt: TGTGCCAGCAGCCGAGGAACGGGGCAGCCCCAGCATTTT
CDR3aa: CASSRGTGQPQHF
v_gene: TRBV7-9
d_gene: -
abundance: -
j_gene: TRBJ1-5

CDR3nt: TGTGCCAGTAGTATCGCAGGCAATGAAAAACTGTTTTTT
CDR3aa: CASSIAGNEKLFF
v_gene: TRBV19
d_gene: -
abundance: -
j_gene: TRBJ1-4

CDR3nt: TGTGCCAGCAGCTTGGAGACAGGGAGCAATCAGCCCCAGCATTTT
CDR3aa: CASSLETGSNQPQHF
v_gene: TRBV5-8
d_gene: TRBD1
abundance: -
j_gene: TRBJ1-5

CDR3nt: TGCGCCAGCAGCGAGAAGGGGTACACCGGGGAGCTGTTTTTT
CDR3aa: CASSEKGYTGELFF
v_gene: TRBV5-1
d_gene: -
abundance: -
j_gene: TRBJ2-2

CDR3nt: TGTGCCAGCAGCCAACAGGGTGAGCAGTTCTTC
CDR3aa: CASSQQGEQFF
v_gene: TRBV5-6
d_gene: -
abundance: -
j_gene: TRBJ2-1

CDR3nt: TGTGCCAGCAGCTTCGGACAGGGGGCAGGGGAGACCCAGTACTTC
CDR3aa: CASSFGQGAGETQYF
v_gene: TRBV11-3
d_gene: TRBD1
abundance: -
j_gene: TRBJ2-5

CDR3nt: TGCGCCAGCAGCCAAGGGACAGGGTTAATAGCCGGGGAGCTGTTTTTT
CDR3aa: CASSQGTGLIAGELFF
v_gene: TRBV4-1
d_gene: TRBD1
abundance: -
j_gene: TRBJ2-2

CDR3nt: TGCGCCAGCAGCTTGGTTGGTGACAGCTCCTACAATGAGCAGTTCTTC
CDR3aa: CASSLVGDSSYNEQFF
v_gene: TRBV5-1
d_gene: -
abundance: -
j_gene: TRBJ2-1

CDR3nt: TGTGCCAGCAGTTTCGACAGGGGGCGTTCTGGAGCTTTCTTT
CDR3aa: CASSFDRGRSGAFF
v_gene: TRBV27
d_gene: TRBD1
abundance: once
j_gene: TRBJ1-1

CDR3nt: TGTGCCAGCAGTTATTCGGACAGGGAGGATGGCTACACCTTC
CDR3aa: CASSYSDREDGYTF
v_gene: TRBV6-5
d_gene: TRBD1
abundance: -
j_gene: TRBJ1-2

CDR3nt: TGTGCCAGCAGCTTAACCGGGATTTGGACCCAGTACTTC
CDR3aa: CASSLTGIWTQYF
v_gene: TRBV7-9
d_gene: -
abundance: -
j_gene: TRBJ2-5

CDR3nt: TGTGCCAGCAGCCAGCCGGACAGGGGCCCCATTTATGGCTACACCTTC
CDR3aa: CASSQPDRGPIYGYTF
v_gene: TRBV4-2
d_gene: TRBD1
abundance: -
j_gene: TRBJ1-2

CDR3nt: TGTGCCACCAGCAGGGAAAATCAGCCCCAGCATTTT
CDR3aa: CATSRENQPQHF
v_gene: TRBV24-1
d_gene: -
abundance: few
j_gene: TRBJ1-5

CDR3nt: TGTGCCAGCAGTGAAGCGCTTGGCCAGAATCAGCCCCAGCATTTT
CDR3aa: CASSEALGQNQPQHF
v_gene: TRBV2
d_gene: -
abundance: -
j_gene: TRBJ1-5

CDR3nt: TGTGCCAGCTCAGAACAGGGGCGAGAGACCCAGTACTTC
CDR3aa: CASSEQGRETQYF
v_gene: TRBV18
d_gene: TRBD1
abundance: -
j_gene: TRBJ2-5

CDR3nt: TGTGCCAGCAGTGAAATGGCGGGGGGCGGTCGGGAGACCCAGTACTTC
CDR3aa: CASSEMAGGGRETQYF
v_gene: TRBV6-1
d_gene: TRBD2
abundance: -
j_gene: TRBJ2-5

CDR3nt: TGTGCCAGCAGTGAAGTAGCACAGGGTAGCGAAAGCGGCTACGAGCAGTACTTC
CDR3aa: CASSEVAQGSESGYEQYF
v_gene: TRBV2
d_gene: -
abundance: -
j_gene: TRBJ2-7

CDR3nt: TGTGCCAGCAGCCAAGATTCTATTAGCAATCAGCCCCAGCATTTT
CDR3aa: CASSQDSISNQPQHF
v_gene: TRBV3-1/TRBV3-2
d_gene: -
abundance: -
j_gene: TRBJ1-5

CDR3nt: TGTGCCAGCAGCTTACTAGCGGGGCCCACAGATACGCAGTATTTT
CDR3aa: CASSLLAGPTDTQYF
v_gene: TRBV5-4
d_gene: TRBD2
abundance: -
j_gene: TRBJ2-3

CDR3nt: TGTGCCAGCAGCCATGCCGCGAACAGGGGTATCAATGGCTACACCTTC
CDR3aa: CASSHAANRGINGYTF
v_gene: TRBV3-1/TRBV3-2
d_gene: TRBD1
abundance: -
j_gene: TRBJ1-2

CDR3nt: TGCGCCAGCAGCGTAGATGGAAACACCATATATTTT
CDR3aa: CASSVDGNTIYF
v_gene: TRBV5-1
d_gene: -
abundance: -
j_gene: TRBJ1-3

CDR3nt: TGTGCCAGTAGCTCGCGGAGGGCGGGGGGGCCATCAGATACGCAGTATTTT
CDR3aa: CASSSRRAGGPSDTQYF
v_gene: TRBV19
d_gene: TRBD2
abundance: -
j_gene: TRBJ2-3

CDR3nt: TGTGCCAGCACCCCAGCACCGACAGGGCCCCACGAGCAGTACTTC
CDR3aa: CASTPAPTGPHEQYF
v_gene: TRBV21-1
d_gene: -
abundance: -
j_gene: TRBJ2-7

CDR3nt: TGTGCCACCAGTGATCACTTAGCAGATACGCAGTATTTT
CDR3aa: CATSDHLADTQYF
v_gene: TRBV24-1
d_gene: -
abundance: -
j_gene: TRBJ2-3